Following are 6 T cell receptor beta chains from one sample sequenced in a study of T cell responses to AZD1222 COVID-19 vaccine. TCRdb keeps only in-frame clones here, not all; method: immunoSEQ multiplex PCR. In the table there are about 63,000 clones, about four fifths of which are singletons. Sample: peripheral blood, taken 28 days after the second AZD1222 dose. The source of these receptors is an adult who received the AZD1222 COVID-19 vaccine.

This sequence joins TRBV4-1 and TRBJ1-2; 7 bases match TRBD1. Losses at the gene ends were 4 bases for V and 9 bases for J; bases not matched to a gene: 8. The length of the CDR3 is 13 residues. Per the germline V gene, CDR1 is MGHRA and CDR2 is YSYEKL. The CDR3 region is CASSPRQGPRYTF. The CDR3 nucleotides are TGCGCCAGCAGCCCTCGACAGGGACCGCGCTACACCTTC.

CDR3 sequence reads: CATKEDRFTYGYTF. The DNA for the CDR3 is TGTGCCACCAAGGAAGACCGCTTTACCTATGGCTACACCTTC. The chain couples TRBV10-3 to TRBJ1-2, with D uncertain. Germline assignment: CDR1 ENHRY and CDR2 SYGVKD. The CDR3 consists of 14 residues. Between the trimmed V and J ends, which lost 10 bases and 4 bases, there was a span of 19 bases.

This clone came up once. The V call is TRBV4-1, the J call TRBJ1-1; D is perhaps TRBD1 (5 bases). CDR3 length equals 15 residues. V lost 4 bases and J 2 bases, leaving 14 bases between the germline ends. Germline CDR1 MGHRA, CDR2 YSYEKL. The CDR3 nucleotides are TGCGCCAGCAGCCGAGGACAAGGGACCAACACTGAAGCTTTCTTT. Translating gives CASSRGQGTNTEAFF.

This clone has just a few counts. The rearrangement links TRBV27 to TRBJ2-7; D remains unclear. Trimming left V 2 bases short and J 6 bases short, with 11 bases between. In germline, CDR1 is MNHEY, CDR2 SMNVEV (reference sequence). The CDR3 loop spans 13 amino acids. The CDR3 nucleotides read TGTGCCAGCAGTTTAACTGGGGTCCGCGAGCAGTACTTC. Its protein product is CASSLTGVREQYF.

This rearrangement joins TRBV5-6 to TRBJ1-6; D unresolved. V gave up 2 bases and J gave up 10 bases, with 10 bases separating them. The CDR3 totals 13 residues. The germline gives CDR1 SGHDT, CDR2 YYEEEE. The CDR3 DNA sequence: TGTGCCAGCAGCTTCCAGGCCGCCTCACCCCTCCACTTT. Translating gives CASSFQAASPLHF. The full variable domain, completed using reference TRBV5-6 and TRBJ1-6, is DAGVTQSPTHLIKTRGQQVTLRCSPKSGHDTVSWYQQALGQGPQFIFQYYEEEERQRGNFPDRFSGHQFPNYSSELNVNALLLGDSALYLCASSFQAASPLHFGNGTRLTVT.

This clone was detected only a few times. Germline and junction disagree at one end, which may indicate a read error. The chain has TRBV19 and TRBJ1-2; perhaps TRBD1 as D (6 bases). Germline V gives CDR1 LNHDA, CDR2 SQIVND (reference sequence). CDR3 size: 15 residues. The CDR3 nucleotides are TGTGCCAGTAGTTTAGAAGCCGGGACAAACTATGGCTACACCTTC. This translates into CASSLEAGTNYGYTF. Full variable domain (rest looked up from reference TRBV19 and TRBJ1-2): DGGITQSPKYLFRKEGQNVTLSCEQNLNHDAMYWYRQDPGQGLRLIYYSQIVNDFQKGDIAEGYSVSREKKESFPLTVTSAQKNPTAFYLCASSLEAGTNYGYTFGSGTRLTVV.